This T cell receptor (beta chain) was observed in a study of shared clonotypes between healthy human individuals. Findings and caveats of the study: Donors were few, which limited the genetic and exposure-history diversity represented.

Some clones are missing from TCRdb's copy, which holds only in-frame ones; the method was immunoSEQ multiplex PCR. This sample has about 1.5 million clones, with 98% found just once. Everyone who donated was a Caucasian adult who lived in Nashville, Tennessee. Germline V gene data show CDR1 as SGHTA and CDR2 as FQGNSA. Trimming cost V 3 bases and J 2 bases; bases outside gene matches: 15. The CDR3 totals 19 residues. As concerns this clone: The antigen is unknown.

The sequencing input was naive CD4+ T cells sorted from blood. Sample subset: CD45RA+ positively selected. This rearrangement joins TRBV7-2 to TRBJ2-7; TRBD2 aligns across 11 bases. The sequence derives from a man younger than 40 in good health. The CDR3 here is CASSFRAPTSGSPAYEQYF. The DNA of the CDR3 is TGTGCCAGCAGCTTTAGGGCCCCTACTAGCGGGAGCCCCGCCTACGAGCAGTACTTC.